Listed below are T cell receptor beta chains from one sample, sequenced in a study of blood T cell repertoires in COVID-19. TCRdb's table, derived via immunoSEQ multiplex PCR, lists solely in-frame clones and lacks some. The table includes 54,000 or so clones, 83% detected once. The material sequenced was peripheral blood. Every receptor here comes from an older woman with acute or convalescent COVID-19. Each CDR3 is given with its conserved first and last residue. The order of the fields is V gene, J gene, CDR3 protein.

v_gene: TRBV19
j_gene: TRBJ1-2
CDR3aa: CASSIDRGGYGYTF

v_gene: TRBV10-3
j_gene: TRBJ1-2
CDR3aa: CAISEFSGGGYTF

v_gene: TRBV11-1
j_gene: TRBJ1-2
CDR3aa: CASSLADTPLNYGYTF

v_gene: TRBV28
j_gene: TRBJ1-2
CDR3aa: CASSFVARERGYTF

v_gene: TRBV20-1
j_gene: TRBJ2-3
CDR3aa: CSASVYRSTDTQYF

v_gene: TRBV19
j_gene: TRBJ1-4
CDR3aa: CASSTTGLRNEKLFF

v_gene: TRBV7-2
j_gene: TRBJ2-7
CDR3aa: CASSTQHLYEQYF

v_gene: TRBV18
j_gene: TRBJ1-2
CDR3aa: CASSPSDRGNYGYTF

v_gene: TRBV18
j_gene: TRBJ1-1
CDR3aa: CASSPGLSTMNTEAFF

v_gene: TRBV30
j_gene: TRBJ1-1
CDR3aa: CAWSVRPMDTEAFF

v_gene: TRBV28
j_gene: TRBJ1-4
CDR3aa: CASSLGDRANEKLFF

v_gene: TRBV19
j_gene: TRBJ1-2
CDR3aa: CASTPSHQGLYNYGYTF

v_gene: TRBV5-1
j_gene: TRBJ1-1
CDR3aa: CASSLYLSQGSNTEAFF

v_gene: TRBV4-2
j_gene: TRBJ1-1
CDR3aa: CASSQEQGEGEAFF

v_gene: TRBV18
j_gene: TRBJ1-4
CDR3aa: CASSLGQPGLFATNEKLFF

v_gene: TRBV5-1
j_gene: TRBJ1-1
CDR3aa: CASSYTGAATEAFF

v_gene: TRBV4-2
j_gene: TRBJ2-7
CDR3aa: CASSQDLIAGVTYEQYF

v_gene: TRBV7-3
j_gene: TRBJ2-1
CDR3aa: CASSLRLAEYNEQFF

v_gene: TRBV21-1
j_gene: TRBJ1-5
CDR3aa: CASSKRRDRTESRTQPQHF

v_gene: TRBV23-1
j_gene: TRBJ2-5
CDR3aa: CASSRASQETQYF

v_gene: TRBV27
j_gene: TRBJ1-2
CDR3aa: CASSLSYNRGSSNYGYTF

v_gene: TRBV24-1
j_gene: TRBJ2-1
CDR3aa: CATRATRGSLSEQFF

v_gene: TRBV5-1
j_gene: TRBJ1-2
CDR3aa: CASSITQPGQGGIYTF

v_gene: TRBV2
j_gene: TRBJ1-2
CDR3aa: CASSEQGDYGYTF

v_gene: TRBV9
j_gene: TRBJ2-7
CDR3aa: CASSVYPAGIDEQYF

v_gene: TRBV19
j_gene: TRBJ1-1
CDR3aa: CASSYQALFSSTEAFF

v_gene: TRBV9
j_gene: TRBJ2-3
CDR3aa: CASSVSGEDTQYF